The TCR beta chain described here comes from a study of cytomegalovirus exposure and HLA in healthy donors. To note about this clone: Its antigen is still unknown.

Among the 120 or so subjects of the validation cohort, separate from the approximately 700-subject first cohort, were the donors. This CDR3 spans 16 amino acids. The germline V gene has CDR1 SGHNT and CDR2 YENEEA. Trimming left V 5 bases short and J 3 bases short, with 16 bases between. General study findings and limits: Accounts indicate the classifier identified cytomegalovirus status with strong specificity and sensitivity. According to the study, around 180 TCR beta chains were cytomegalovirus-associated.

Clones were read by immunoSEQ multiplex PCR, and TCRdb kept only the in-frame ones, dropping some. The top ten clones hold approximately 7% of a sample with about 190,000 clones, 84% of them seen once. Sequencing was done on a sample of PBMCs. The chain joins TRBV11-3 to TRBJ2-2, with D perhaps TRBD2 (6 bases). The clonotype originates from a man younger than 35 in good health and CMV-seropositive. In nucleotides, the CDR3 is TGTGCCAGCAGCGGGGCCACAGGAGGGTACACCGGGGAGCTGTTTTTT. Its translation is CASSGATGGYTGELFF. Variable domain in full (rest from reference TRBV11-3 and TRBJ2-2): EAGVVQSPRYKIIEKKQPVAFWCNPISGHNTLYWYLQNLGQGPELLIRYENEEAVDDSQLPKDRFSAERLKGVDSTLKIQPAELGDSAVYLCASSGATGGYTGELFFGEGSRLTVL.